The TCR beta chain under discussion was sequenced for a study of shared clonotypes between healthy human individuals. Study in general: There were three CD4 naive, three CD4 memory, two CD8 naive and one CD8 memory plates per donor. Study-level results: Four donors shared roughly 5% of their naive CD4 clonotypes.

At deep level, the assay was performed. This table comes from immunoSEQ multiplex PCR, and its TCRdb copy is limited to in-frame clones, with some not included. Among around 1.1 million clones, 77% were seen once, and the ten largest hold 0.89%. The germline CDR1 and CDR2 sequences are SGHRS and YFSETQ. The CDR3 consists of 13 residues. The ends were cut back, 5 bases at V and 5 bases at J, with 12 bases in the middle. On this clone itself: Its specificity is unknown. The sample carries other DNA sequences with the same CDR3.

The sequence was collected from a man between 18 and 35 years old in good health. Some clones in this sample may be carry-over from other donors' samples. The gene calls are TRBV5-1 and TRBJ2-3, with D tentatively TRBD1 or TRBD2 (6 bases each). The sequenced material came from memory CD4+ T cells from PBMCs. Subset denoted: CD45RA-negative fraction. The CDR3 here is CASSPEGGDTQYF. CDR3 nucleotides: TGCGCCAGCAGTCCCGAGGGGGGAGATACGCAGTATTTT.